The next 18 T cell receptor beta chains were all read from a single sample in a study of T cell repertoires in cytomegalovirus infection. TCRdb recomputed calls from the reads with MiXCR, one row per CDR3 protein. The repertoire holds 300,000 to 450,000 distinct CDR3 sequences, with about a sixth as singletons. Material: PBMCs. These receptors all come from a human donor in good health (CMV status not recorded). Some clones in this sample may be carry-over from other donors' samples.

This clonotype was observed at least ten times. The J gene is TRBJ2-2, the V gene TRBV2; D is perhaps TRBD2 (5 bases). The length of the CDR3 is 13 residues. Trimming removed 6 bases from V and 5 bases from J, with 10 bases in between. The germline V gene has CDR1 SNHLY and CDR2 FYNNEI. This CDR3 is CASRPGWTGELFF. The CDR3 nucleotides read TGTGCCAGCAGACCGGGATGGACCGGGGAGCTGTTTTTT.

This clonotype turned up a few times. Written as DNA, the CDR3 is TGTGCCACCAGCAGGGAAGGGATGGAGGAAAAACTGTTTTTT. Its translation is CATSREGMEEKLFF. The chain recombines TRBV15 with TRBJ1-4; no reliable D call. This CDR3 is 14 amino acids long. CDR1 and CDR2 (germline): LNHNV, YYDKDF (reference sequence). Trimming pared 3 bases from V and 8 bases from J, leaving 13 bases between.

This clonotype showed up many times. V is TRBV6-1 and J is TRBJ2-7; the D gene is possibly TRBD1 (5 bases). CDR1 is MNHNS and CDR2 is SASEGT in the germline V gene. The length of the CDR3 is 12 residues. The ends were cut back, 5 bases at V and 6 bases at J, with 11 bases in the middle. The CDR3 nucleotides are TGTGCCAGCAGTCCAGGGAACTGCGAGCAGTACTTC. It is translated as CASSPGNCEQYF.

At least ten counts were recorded for this clonotype. V is TRBV6-2 or TRBV6-3 and J is TRBJ2-3; no definite D call. The V gene's germline CDR1 is MNHEY and CDR2 SVGEGT. This CDR3 is built from 12 residues. The ends were cut back, 1 base at V and 6 bases at J, with 5 bases in the middle. The CDR3 region has the DNA TGTGCCAGCAGTTACTTAGGGGATACGCAGTATTTT. It encodes CASSYLGDTQYF.

The chain recombines TRBV12-3 or TRBV12-4 with TRBJ1-6; D unresolved. This CDR3 region has 12 residues. V lost 3 bases and J 11 bases, leaving 8 bases between the germline ends. The CDR3 loop reads CASSFGVPPLHF. The DNA of the CDR3 is TGTGCCAGCAGTTTCGGGGTTCCACCCCTCCACTTT.

This clonotype was seen at least ten times. The V and J genes are TRBV7-2 and TRBJ1-5; no clear D. The germline CDR1 and CDR2 sequences are SGHTA and FQGNSA. The V end lost 4 bases, the J end lost 5 bases, and 6 bases lay between the germline ends. CDR3 length equals 12 residues. The DNA of the CDR3 is TGTGCCAGCAGCTCTGGGGATCAGCCCCAGCATTTT. This codes for CASSSGDQPQHF.

A few counts support this clonotype. The rearrangement links TRBV7-8 to TRBJ1-1; TRBD1 matches at 7 bases. The CDR3 extends over 15 amino acids. J lost 4 bases, V lost 5 bases, and 10 bases had no gene match. Germline-derived CDR1 and CDR2 are SGHVS and FQNEAQ. The chain's CDR3 is CASSPADRVFTEAFF. In DNA, the CDR3 is TGTGCCAGCAGCCCGGCCGACAGGGTTTTCACTGAAGCTTTCTTT.

This clonotype was observed at least ten times. The CDR3 DNA sequence: TGTGCCAGCAGTTGGGGGTCCCACGCCGTTCAGTACTTC. This codes for CASSWGSHAVQYF. The rearrangement links TRBV12-3 or TRBV12-4 to TRBJ2-4; TRBD1 or TRBD2 may be the D gene (5 bases each). The CDR3 totals 13 residues. V was pared by 4 bases and J by 11 bases, with 15 bases between.

The chain has TRBV3-1 and TRBJ1-2; TRBD1 is a possible D gene (6 bases). Germline loops: CDR1 LGHDT, CDR2 YNNKEL (reference sequence). The CDR3 runs to 11 residues. V lost 5 bases to trimming and J lost 7 bases, with 8 bases between them. CDR3 in amino acids: CASSTRGGYTF. CDR3 nucleotide sequence: TGTGCCAGCAGCACCAGGGGTGGCTACACCTTC.

This chain links TRBV5-5 with TRBJ2-6; D unresolved. This CDR3 contains 14 residues. V lost 5 bases and J lost 2, with 8 bases in between. CDR1 and CDR2 from the germline V gene are SGHKS and YYEKEE (reference sequence). The CDR3 coding sequence is TGTGCCAGCAGTTGGGCTACTGGGGCCAACGTCCTGACTTTC. Its translation: CASSWATGANVLTF.

The V call is TRBV6-6, the J call TRBJ1-5; maybe TRBD1 (5 bases). Germline V CDR1 and CDR2: MNHNY, SVGAGI (reference sequence). Trimming removed 8 bases at V and 3 bases at J, with 26 bases between. CDR3 length equals 18 residues. Here the CDR3 reads CASAILGVVKGDNQPQHF. CDR3 bases: TGTGCCAGCGCTATCCTAGGCGTCGTGAAAGGGGACAATCAGCCCCAGCATTTT.

This clonotype was seen a few times. This chain connects TRBV18 to TRBJ2-1; 7 nucleotides match TRBD2. V was clipped by 6 bases and J by 6 bases; unmatched bases: 2. In germline, CDR1 is KGHSH, CDR2 LQKENI. This CDR3 region has 12 residues. CDR3 coding DNA: TGTGCCAGCTCGACTAGCCGCAATGAGCAGTTCTTC. Translating it yields CASSTSRNEQFF.

The CDR3 nucleotides read TGTGCCAGCAGTAAAACAGGGTTAGGAGGGGCCAACGTCCTGACTTTC. Encoded protein: CASSKTGLGGANVLTF. The rearrangement links TRBV2 to TRBJ2-6; D possibly corresponds to TRBD1 (6 bases). Germline lookup yields CDR1 SNHLY and CDR2 FYNNEI. V shed 5 bases and J shed 4 bases, with 15 bases lying between them. The CDR3 is 16 amino acids.

DNA for the CDR3: TGTGCCAGCAGGGCTAGCGGCACCTACAATGAGCAGTTCTTC. Its protein is CASRASGTYNEQFF. This chain joins TRBV2 and TRBJ2-1; TRBD2 matches at 7 bases. CDR3 length: 14 amino acids. V gave up 6 bases and J gave up 2 bases; unmatched junction bases: 4. Germline loops: CDR1 SNHLY, CDR2 FYNNEI.

This clonotype was observed a few times. The gene calls are TRBV18 and TRBJ2-5, with D uncertain. Germline V gene lookup returns CDR1 KGHSH and CDR2 LQKENI. The V and J ends lost 4 bases and 2 bases respectively, with 5 bases between them. The CDR3 has 12 amino acids. The CDR3 loop reads CASSQNQETQYF. The CDR3 bases are TGTGCCAGCTCACAAAATCAAGAGACCCAGTACTTC.

The V gene is TRBV5-5, the J gene TRBJ2-5; 11 bases align to TRBD2. Germline lookup yields CDR1 SGHKS and CDR2 YYEKEE (reference sequence). Trimming took 2 bases from V and 2 from J; bases not matched to a gene: 5. The CDR3 is 16 residues long. The DNA for the CDR3 is TGTGCCAGCAGCTTTGGGACTAGCGGTTATCAAGAGACCCAGTACTTC. It yields the protein CASSFGTSGYQETQYF.

This clonotype was counted ten times or more. The rearrangement uses TRBV6-2 or TRBV6-3 and TRBJ2-7; D ambiguous. The V end was cut by 3 bases, the J end by 4 bases, with 7 bases between. There are 12 residues in the CDR3. Germline CDR1 MNHEY, CDR2 SVGEGT. In DNA form, the CDR3 reads TGTGCCAGCAGTTATGACCCGTACGAGCAGTACTTC. It encodes CASSYDPYEQYF.

This clonotype was counted ten times or more. The chain uses TRBV19 and TRBJ1-2; tentatively, D is TRBD1 (5 bases). Germline-derived CDR1 and CDR2 are LNHDA and SQIVND (reference sequence). V was shortened by 7 bases and J by 3 bases, with 12 bases between the two germline ends. The CDR3 is 13 residues long. For the CDR3, the DNA is TGTGCCAGTACCATGTCGGGGGACTATGGCTACACCTTC. This codes for CASTMSGDYGYTF.